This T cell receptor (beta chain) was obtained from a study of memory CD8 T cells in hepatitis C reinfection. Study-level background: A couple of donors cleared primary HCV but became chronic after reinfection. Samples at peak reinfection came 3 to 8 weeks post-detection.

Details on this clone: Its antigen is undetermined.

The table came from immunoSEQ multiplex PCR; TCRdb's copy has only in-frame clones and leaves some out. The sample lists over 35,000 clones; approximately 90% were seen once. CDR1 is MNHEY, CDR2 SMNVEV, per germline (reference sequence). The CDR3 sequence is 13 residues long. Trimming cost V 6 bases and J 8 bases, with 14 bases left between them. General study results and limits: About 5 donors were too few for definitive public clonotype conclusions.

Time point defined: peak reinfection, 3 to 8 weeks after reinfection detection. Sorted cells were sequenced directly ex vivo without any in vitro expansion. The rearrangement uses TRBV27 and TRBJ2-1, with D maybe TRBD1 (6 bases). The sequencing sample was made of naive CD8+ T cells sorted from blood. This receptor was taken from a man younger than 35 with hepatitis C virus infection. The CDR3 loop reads CASRELEGDEQFF. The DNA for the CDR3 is TGTGCCAGCAGAGAGCTCGAGGGGGATGAGCAGTTCTTC.